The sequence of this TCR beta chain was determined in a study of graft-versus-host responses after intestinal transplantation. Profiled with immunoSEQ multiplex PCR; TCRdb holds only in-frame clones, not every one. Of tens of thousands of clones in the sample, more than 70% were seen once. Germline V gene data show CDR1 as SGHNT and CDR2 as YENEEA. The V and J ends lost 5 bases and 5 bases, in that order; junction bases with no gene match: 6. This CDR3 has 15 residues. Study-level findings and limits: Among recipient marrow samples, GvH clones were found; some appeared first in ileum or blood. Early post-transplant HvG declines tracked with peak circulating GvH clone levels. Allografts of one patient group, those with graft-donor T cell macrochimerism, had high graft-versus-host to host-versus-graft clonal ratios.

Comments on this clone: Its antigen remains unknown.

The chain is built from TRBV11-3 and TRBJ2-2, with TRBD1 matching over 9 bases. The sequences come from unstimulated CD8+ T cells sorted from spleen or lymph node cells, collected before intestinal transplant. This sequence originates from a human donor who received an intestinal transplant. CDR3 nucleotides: TGTGCCAGCAGCCCCGGACAGGGGCGGACCGGGGAGCTGTTTTTT. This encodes CASSPGQGRTGELFF.